Listed below are T cell receptor beta chains from one sample, sequenced in a study of post-analysis software for immune sequencing data. TCRdb called the PCR reads again in MiXCR, with one record for every CDR3 protein. The table shows around 770,000 distinct CDR3 sequences, with around 46% occurring only once. The sequencing input was blood. All receptors come from a girl aged 5-17 years with multiple sclerosis. Both conserved end residues are part of each CDR3. D genes are given only for firm matches. The size entry is marked missing in some rows and otherwise reads once, few, many or a size class.

>TRBV6-2/TRBV6-3|-|TRBD2|TRBJ2-7
TGTGCCAGCAGTTACGGCAACTCGGGAGGTCTGTACGAGCAGTACTTC
CASSYGNSGGLYEQYF
>TRBV15|-|-|TRBJ2-4
TGTGCCACCAGCAGAGATAACGAGGGGCTAGTCAAAAACATTCAGTACTTC
CATSRDNEGLVKNIQYF
>TRBV5-1|few|-|TRBJ2-7
TGCGCCAGCAGCTTGTCAGGGGCCCCTGTCCACGAGCAGTACTTC
CASSLSGAPVHEQYF
>TRBV12-3/TRBV12-4|-|-|TRBJ2-6
TGTGCCAGCAGTTTCGAGGCGGAGACCGGGGCCAACGTCCTGACTTTC
CASSFEAETGANVLTF
>TRBV12-3/TRBV12-4|-|TRBD2|TRBJ2-1
TGTGCCAGCAGTTTTTCGCTAGCGGAGGGAACAAATGAGCAGTTCTTC
CASSFSLAEGTNEQFF
>TRBV20-1|-|-|TRBJ1-5
TGCAGTGCCGGTCGGATCCAGGGTCAGCCCCAGCATTTT
CSAGRIQGQPQHF
>TRBV15|few|-|TRBJ2-7
TGTGCCACCAGCAGAGGGGTTCAACGAGGCGTCTACGAGCAGTACTTC
CATSRGVQRGVYEQYF
>TRBV9|-|-|TRBJ2-1
TGTGCCAGCAGCGCTGGAGCGAACTACAATGAGCAGTTCTTC
CASSAGANYNEQFF
>TRBV7-2|-|-|TRBJ1-2
TGTGCCAGCAGACTAGGGTCCCAGAACTTTAACTATGGCTACACCTTC
CASRLGSQNFNYGYTF
>TRBV20-1|-|-|TRBJ1-6
TGCAGTGCTAGCGGGACCGCGACCCACTTT
CSASGTATHF
>TRBV6-6|-|-|TRBJ2-5
TGTGCCAGCATGGGGCAGGCAGAGACCCAGTACTTC
CASMGQAETQYF
>TRBV12-3/TRBV12-4|-|TRBD2|TRBJ2-5
TGTGCCAGCACAGCGGGAGTTAGTTGGGAGACCCAGTACTTC
CASTAGVSWETQYF
>TRBV5-6|few|-|TRBJ2-1
TGTGCCAGCAGCCCGCGGGGAGGGGGGTACAATGAGCAGTTCTTC
CASSPRGGGYNEQFF
>TRBV7-2|-|-|TRBJ2-5
TGTGCCAGCAGTCCCGCGGAGACCCAGTACTTC
CASSPAETQYF
>TRBV24-1|-|-|TRBJ2-5
TGTGCCACCAGTGATCCGAGGGGGACTCAAGAGACCCAGTACTTC
CATSDPRGTQETQYF
>TRBV7-2|once|TRBD1|TRBJ1-2
TGTGCCAGCAGCTTAGGGACAGGTGAATATGGCTACACCTTC
CASSLGTGEYGYTF
>TRBV24-1|-|-|TRBJ1-2
TGTGCCACCACCAAGGGTCCGTATGGCTACACCTTC
CATTKGPYGYTF
>TRBV6-1|-|TRBD1|TRBJ1-1
TGTGCCAGCACCGAGACAGGGCGGACTGAAGCTTTCTTT
CASTETGRTEAFF
>TRBV4-2|few|-|TRBJ2-3
TGTGCCAGCAGCCAATCACTTCCCCCGGATACGCAGTATTTT
CASSQSLPPDTQYF
>TRBV6-2/TRBV6-3|-|-|TRBJ1-5
TGTGCCAGCAGTTACTCCAAGGGCCAGGGTGATCAGCCCCAGCATTTT
CASSYSKGQGDQPQHF
>TRBV4-3|-|TRBD1|TRBJ1-1
TGCGCCAGCAGCCAATGGGGACAGGGGAACACTGAAGCTTTCTTT
CASSQWGQGNTEAFF
>TRBV29-1|few|-|TRBJ2-3
TGCAGCGGATCACGGGCGGGGCGCACAGATACGCAGTATTTT
CSGSRAGRTDTQYF
>TRBV29-1|few|TRBD2|TRBJ2-1
TGCAGCGTTGCCGGGACTAGCGGGAGTGAGCAGTTCTTC
CSVAGTSGSEQFF
>TRBV20-1|-|TRBD1|TRBJ1-1
TGCAGTGCTAGCGCCACAGGGGCGAACACTGAAGCTTTCTTT
CSASATGANTEAFF
>TRBV29-1|-|-|TRBJ1-4
TGCAGCGTTGCTGCGGCTAATGAAAAACTGTTTTTT
CSVAAANEKLFF
>TRBV20-1|few|-|TRBJ2-5
TGCAGTGCTAGAGATCCCGGGGTGGAGACCCAGTACTTC
CSARDPGVETQYF
>TRBV5-1|-|TRBD2|TRBJ2-1
TGCGCCAGCAGCTTGGACCCGACTAGCGGGATAACCTACAATGAGCAGTTCTTC
CASSLDPTSGITYNEQFF
>TRBV12-3/TRBV12-4|few|-|TRBJ1-6
TGTGCCAGCAGTTCCCCCCTCGTTCTGGGAAATTCACCCCTCCACTTT
CASSSPLVLGNSPLHF
>TRBV2|-|-|TRBJ2-3
TGTGCCAGCACAGCTCGAAACCCTAGGGGGGGTTGGACAGATACGCAGTATTTT
CASTARNPRGGWTDTQYF
>TRBV12-3/TRBV12-4|few|-|TRBJ1-2
TGTGCCAGCAGTTCAACCCGTCGTAACTATGGCTACACCTTC
CASSSTRRNYGYTF
>TRBV20-1|-|TRBD2|TRBJ2-1
TGCAGTGCTAGAGATCGGGGGGCTAGCGGGAGGGTCAGCTCCTACAATGAGCAGTGCTTC
CSARDRGASGRVSSYNEQCF
>TRBV2|-|TRBD2|TRBJ2-7
TGTGCCAGCAGTGGTGGTGGGGGGGCCTACGAGCAGTACTTC
CASSGGGGAYEQYF
>TRBV5-5|few|-|TRBJ1-5
TGTGCCAGCAGCTTGGGACTTCGGAATCAGCCCCAGCATTTT
CASSLGLRNQPQHF
>TRBV15|once|-|TRBJ1-2
TGTGCCACCAGCAGAGAGAGGGAGACTAACTATGGCTACACCTTC
CATSRERETNYGYTF
>TRBV12-3/TRBV12-4|-|TRBD2|TRBJ2-3
TGTGCCAGCAGTTTGCGGGGGGATAGCACAGATACGGAGTATTTT
CASSLRGDSTDTEYF
>TRBV20-1|once|TRBD2|TRBJ2-4
TGCAGTGCTAGAGTATGGAGCCTAGCGGGGCCCAAAAACATTCAGTACTTC
CSARVWSLAGPKNIQYF
>TRBV10-3|many|-|TRBJ1-2
TGTGCCATCAGTGAGGGTGCAGCAGGCTATGGCTACACCTTC
CAISEGAAGYGYTF
>TRBV18|-|TRBD2|TRBJ2-1
TGTGCCAGCTCACTACTAGCGGAGACTTCCAATGAGCAGTTCTTC
CASSLLAETSNEQFF
>TRBV3-1|-|TRBD2|TRBJ2-1
TGTGCCAGCAGCCCACAGCGGGAGTTTATCCCCAACGAGCAGTTCTTC
CASSPQREFIPNEQFF
>TRBV12-3/TRBV12-4|-|-|TRBJ2-7
TGTGCCAGCAGCACGGACAGTTACTACGAGCAGTACTTC
CASSTDSYYEQYF
>TRBV4-1|-|-|TRBJ2-1
TGCGCCAGCAGCCAAGAACCGTACGATGAGCAGTTCTTC
CASSQEPYDEQFF
>TRBV20-1|few|-|TRBJ2-1
TGCAGTGCAGTTCGAGGGAATGAGCAGTTCTTC
CSAVRGNEQFF
>TRBV20-1|-|-|TRBJ2-7
TGCAGTGCTAGGAGCCCAGGTGCGGGACAGCGGCGGCAGTACTTC
CSARSPGAGQRRQYF
>TRBV5-1|-|-|TRBJ2-5
TGCGCCAGCAGCCTAACCGGGACCCCTGAAGAGACCCAGTACTTC
CASSLTGTPEETQYF
>TRBV12-3/TRBV12-4|-|TRBD2|TRBJ2-7
TGTGCCAGCAGTCCTAGCGGGAGGGCCACCTACGGGCAGTACTTC
CASSPSGRATYGQYF
>TRBV14|-|-|TRBJ2-7
TGTGCCAGCAGCCAAGGTGTGGGGGCTTCCTACGAGCAGTACTTC
CASSQGVGASYEQYF
>TRBV24-1|few|-|TRBJ2-6
TGTGCCACCAGTGATTTTGGGCGCTCTGGGGCCAACGTCCTGACTTTC
CATSDFGRSGANVLTF
>TRBV10-3|few|-|TRBJ2-7
TGTGCCATCATGGGGCCTGTCGGCGAGCAGTACTTC
CAIMGPVGEQYF
>TRBV7-2|-|-|TRBJ2-6
TGTGCCAGCAGCTTAGTGGTGAGCTCTGGGGCCAACGTCCTGACTTTC
CASSLVVSSGANVLTF
>TRBV7-8|-|TRBD1|TRBJ2-7
TGTGCCAGCAGCTTATTTCCAGGGGGAGACTACGAGCAGTACTTC
CASSLFPGGDYEQYF
>TRBV12-3/TRBV12-4|few|-|TRBJ2-7
TGTGCCAGCAGTTATACAGGGTACGAGCAGTACTTC
CASSYTGYEQYF
>TRBV6-6|few|-|TRBJ1-6
TGTGCCAGCAGTTCAGGTTTCTCACCCCTCCACTTT
CASSSGFSPLHF
>TRBV6-5|-|-|TRBJ1-5
TGTGCCAGCAGTTACGCCGCAAATCAGCCCCAGCATTTT
CASSYAANQPQHF
>TRBV5-1|-|TRBD2|TRBJ2-7
TGCGCCAGCAGCGGGAGGACTAGCGGCTCCTACGAGCAGTACTTC
CASSGRTSGSYEQYF
>TRBV27|-|-|TRBJ1-2
TGTGCCAGCAGTCCGACGGTCTCCCCCGCTAACTATGGCTACACCTTC
CASSPTVSPANYGYTF
>TRBV6-5|few|TRBD2|TRBJ2-1
TGTGCCAGCAGTTACTCTACAGCGGGAGAGGGCCAGTTCTTC
CASSYSTAGEGQFF
>TRBV20-1|few|-|TRBJ1-2
TGCAGTGCTAGAGATTGGGCAGGCCTTCCGGAGAGCGGCTACACCTTC
CSARDWAGLPESGYTF
>TRBV15|-|TRBD2|TRBJ2-5
TGTGCCACAAGGGCTAGCGGCCAAGAGACCCAGTACTTC
CATRASGQETQYF